The 2 T cell receptor beta chains in this list originate from one sample, sequenced in a study of shared clonotypes between healthy human individuals. Sequencing used immunoSEQ multiplex PCR; TCRdb keeps in-frame clones, though not all of them. The sample consists of 490,000 or so clones, around three quarters of them appearing once. The sequenced material came from PBMCs. These receptors all stem from a woman between 40 and 50 years old in good health. Some clones in this sample may be carry-over from other donors' samples.

A word on this clone: Other DNA sequences of this sample code for an identical CDR3. The chain uses TRBV19 and TRBJ1-5; D gene unclear. Germline CDR1 is LNHDA and CDR2 is SQIVND (reference sequence). Trimming pared 8 bases from V and 1 base from J, leaving 15 bases between. The CDR3 sequence is 15 residues long. CDR3 in amino acids: CASRRDVASNQPQHF. CDR3 DNA sequence: TGTGCCAGTCGACGAGACGTAGCCAGCAATCAGCCCCAGCATTTT. The full variable domain, its missing parts supplied by reference TRBV19 and TRBJ1-5, is DGGITQSPKYLFRKEGQNVTLSCEQNLNHDAMYWYRQDPGQGLRLIYYSQIVNDFQKGDIAEGYSVSREKKESFPLTVTSAQKNPTAFYLCASRRDVASNQPQHFGDGTRLSIL.

The J gene is TRBJ2-1, the V gene TRBV7-9; D unclear. V was cut by 1 base and J by 7 bases, with 5 bases left in between. Germline lookup yields CDR1 SEHNR and CDR2 FQNEAQ (reference sequence). The CDR3 has 12 amino acids. The CDR3 coding sequence is TGTGCCAGCAGCTTAGAAGGGAATGAGCAGTTCTTC. Translating gives CASSLEGNEQFF.